Here is one T cell receptor (beta chain) with its context. The antigen is undetermined. The assay was immunoSEQ multiplex PCR, and TCRdb's table has in-frame clones only and misses some. The table shows 120,000 to 150,000 clones, with roughly nine tenths occurring only once. The data were obtained in a study of cytomegalovirus exposure and HLA in healthy donors. Regarding the study as a whole: The tendency of first-cohort TCR clusters to co-occur in the 120 validation repertoires was identified by a subsequent analysis. There were a few CMV-associated chains whose specificity for CMV antigens was confirmed in vitro. Across donors, most TCRs were seen rarely, yet some public ones were widespread.

The V gene lost 5 bases and the J gene lost 1 base, with 11 bases spanning the gap. Germline values: CDR1 ENHRY, CDR2 SYGVKD. The CDR3 is 14 residues long. The sequence came from a man between 18 and 35 years old in good health and CMV-seronegative. Sequencing was carried out using PBMCs. The gene calls are TRBV10-3 and TRBJ1-1; D is unclear. The CDR3 reads CAISQRNGNTEAFF. CDR3 DNA sequence: TGTGCCATCAGTCAGAGGAATGGGAACACTGAAGCTTTCTTT.